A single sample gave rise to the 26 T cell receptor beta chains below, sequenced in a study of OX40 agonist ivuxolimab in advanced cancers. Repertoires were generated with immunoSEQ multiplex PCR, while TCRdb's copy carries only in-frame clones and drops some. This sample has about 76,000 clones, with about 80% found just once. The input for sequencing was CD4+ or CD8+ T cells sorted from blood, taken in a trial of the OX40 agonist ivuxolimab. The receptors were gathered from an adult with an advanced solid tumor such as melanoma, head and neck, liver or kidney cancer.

CDR3 in amino acids: CASSLWDRGVGNTIYF. DNA of the CDR3: TGTGCCAGCAGCTTATGGGACAGGGGAGTCGGAAACACCATATATTTT. J is TRBJ1-3 and V is TRBV7-8; TRBD1 matches 10 bases. Germline trimming cut 2 bases from V and 4 bases from J; bases unmatched to any gene: 5. Germline CDR1 reads SGHVS; CDR2 reads FQNEAQ. This CDR3 has 16 amino acids.

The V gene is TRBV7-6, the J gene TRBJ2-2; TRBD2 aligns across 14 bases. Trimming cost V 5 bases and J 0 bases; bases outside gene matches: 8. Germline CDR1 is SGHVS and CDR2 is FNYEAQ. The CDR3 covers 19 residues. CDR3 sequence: CASSAGLAGEFPNTGELFF. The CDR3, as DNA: TGTGCCAGCAGCGCGGGACTAGCGGGAGAGTTCCCGAACACCGGGGAGCTGTTTTTT.

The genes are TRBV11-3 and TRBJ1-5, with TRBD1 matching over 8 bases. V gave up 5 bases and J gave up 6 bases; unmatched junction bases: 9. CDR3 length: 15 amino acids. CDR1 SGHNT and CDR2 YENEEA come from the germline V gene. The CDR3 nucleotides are TGTGCCAGCAGCCCAGGGCAGGGGGCCGGTCAGCCCCAGCATTTT. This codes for CASSPGQGAGQPQHF. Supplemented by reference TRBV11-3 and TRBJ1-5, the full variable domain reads EAGVVQSPRYKIIEKKQPVAFWCNPISGHNTLYWYLQNLGQGPELLIRYENEEAVDDSQLPKDRFSAERLKGVDSTLKIQPAELGDSAVYLCASSPGQGAGQPQHFGDGTRLSIL.

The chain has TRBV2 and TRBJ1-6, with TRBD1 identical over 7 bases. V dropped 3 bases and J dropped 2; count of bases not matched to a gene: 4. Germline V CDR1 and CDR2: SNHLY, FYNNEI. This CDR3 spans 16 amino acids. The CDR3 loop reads CASSETGTPYNSPLHF. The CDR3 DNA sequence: TGTGCCAGCAGTGAGACAGGGACGCCCTATAATTCACCCCTCCACTTT.

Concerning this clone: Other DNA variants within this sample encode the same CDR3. In DNA, the CDR3 is TGCAGTGCTAGTAGGGGTCAGATCTACACCTTC. Translated: CSASRGQIYTF. The chain joins TRBV20-1 to TRBJ1-2; tentative D call: TRBD1 (5 bases). Looked up from germline, CDR1 is DFQATT and CDR2 is SNEGSKA (reference sequence). With 3 bases removed from V and 10 bases from J, the gap between germline ends came to 12 bases. This CDR3 is 11 amino acids long.

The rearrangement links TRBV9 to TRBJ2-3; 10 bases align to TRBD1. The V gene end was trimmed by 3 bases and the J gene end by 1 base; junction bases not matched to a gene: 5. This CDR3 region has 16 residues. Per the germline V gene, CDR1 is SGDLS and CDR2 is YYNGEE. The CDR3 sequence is CASSERQGAGTDTQYF. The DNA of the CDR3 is TGTGCCAGCAGCGAGAGACAGGGGGCGGGCACAGATACGCAGTATTTT.

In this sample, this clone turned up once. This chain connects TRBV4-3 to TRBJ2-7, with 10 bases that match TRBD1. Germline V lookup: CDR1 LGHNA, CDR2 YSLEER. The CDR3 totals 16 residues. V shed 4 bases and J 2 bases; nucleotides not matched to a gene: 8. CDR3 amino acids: CASSRGTGAITYEQYF. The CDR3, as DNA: TGCGCCAGCAGCCGGGGGACAGGGGCGATAACCTACGAGCAGTACTTC.

CDR3 in DNA: TGTGCCAGCAGCTTAAGGGCTACGAACACCGGGGAGCTGTTTTTT. Translated: CASSLRATNTGELFF. J is TRBJ2-2 and V is TRBV7-3; D uncertain. The V end lost 1 base, the J end lost 0 bases, and 6 bases lay between the germline ends. Germline lookup yields CDR1 SGHTA and CDR2 FQGTGA. The CDR3 loop spans 15 amino acids.

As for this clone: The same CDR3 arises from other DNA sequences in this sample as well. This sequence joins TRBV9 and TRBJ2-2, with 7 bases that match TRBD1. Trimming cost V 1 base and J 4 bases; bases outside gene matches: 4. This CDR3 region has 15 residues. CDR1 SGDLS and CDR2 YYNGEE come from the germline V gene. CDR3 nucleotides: TGTGCCAGCAGCGTAAGGGGGCGCGGCACCGGGGAGCTGTTTTTT. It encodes CASSVRGRGTGELFF.

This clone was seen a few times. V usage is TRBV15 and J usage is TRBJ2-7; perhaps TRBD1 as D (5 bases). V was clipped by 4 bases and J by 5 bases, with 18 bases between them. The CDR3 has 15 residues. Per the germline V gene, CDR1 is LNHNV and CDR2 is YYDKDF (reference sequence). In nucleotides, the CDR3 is TGTGCCACCAGCATAAACAGGCCGGGCATCGACGAGCAGTACTTC. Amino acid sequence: CATSINRPGIDEQYF.

In DNA form, the CDR3 reads TGCGCCAGCAGCTTGGACGGGGGAAGAGGCACAGATACGCAGTATTTT. Amino acid sequence: CASSLDGGRGTDTQYF. J is TRBJ2-3 and V is TRBV5-1; the D gene is possibly TRBD2 (6 bases). The germline V and J ends were trimmed by 0 bases and 1 base, with 12 bases remaining between them. CDR3 size: 16 residues. CDR1 is SGHRS, CDR2 YFSETQ, per germline.

This CDR3 is CASSSFLLGEQYF. The DNA of the CDR3 is TGTGCCAGCAGCTCCTTCCTCCTGGGCGAGCAGTACTTC. The genes are TRBV27 and TRBJ2-7; unclear D gene. V lost 6 bases and J lost 6, with 15 bases in between. Germline V lookup: CDR1 MNHEY, CDR2 SMNVEV (reference sequence). The length of the CDR3 is 13 residues.

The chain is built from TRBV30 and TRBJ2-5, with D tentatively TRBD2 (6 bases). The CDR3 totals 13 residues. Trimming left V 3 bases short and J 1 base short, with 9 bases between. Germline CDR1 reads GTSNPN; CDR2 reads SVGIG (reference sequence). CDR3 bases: TGTGCCTGGAGCACGGGAGTCCAAGAGACCCAGTACTTC. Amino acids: CAWSTGVQETQYF. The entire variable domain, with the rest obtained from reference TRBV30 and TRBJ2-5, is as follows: SQTIHQWPATLVQPVGSPLSLECTVEGTSNPNLYWYRQAAGRGLQLLFYSVGIGQISSEVPQNLSASRPQDRQFILSSKKLLLSDSGFYLCAWSTGVQETQYFGPGTRLLVL.

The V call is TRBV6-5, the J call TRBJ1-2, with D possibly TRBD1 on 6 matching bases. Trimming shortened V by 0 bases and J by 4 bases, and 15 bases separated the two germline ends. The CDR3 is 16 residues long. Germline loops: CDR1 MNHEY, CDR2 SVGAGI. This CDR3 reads CASSYSNQGSGYGYTF. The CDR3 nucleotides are TGTGCCAGCAGTTACTCGAATCAGGGGTCGGGCTATGGCTACACCTTC.

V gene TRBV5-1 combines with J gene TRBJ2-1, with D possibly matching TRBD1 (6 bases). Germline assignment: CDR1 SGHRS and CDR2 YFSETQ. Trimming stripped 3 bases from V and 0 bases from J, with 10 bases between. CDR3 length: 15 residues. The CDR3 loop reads CASSSGDLSYNEQFF. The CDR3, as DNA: TGCGCCAGCAGCTCAGGGGACCTCTCCTACAATGAGCAGTTCTTC.

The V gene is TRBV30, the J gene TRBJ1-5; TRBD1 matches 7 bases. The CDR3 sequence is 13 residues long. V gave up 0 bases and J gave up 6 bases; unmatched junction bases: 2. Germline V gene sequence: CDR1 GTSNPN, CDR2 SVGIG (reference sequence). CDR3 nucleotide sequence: TGTGCCTGGAGTGTTGACAGGGCTCAGCCCCAGCATTTT. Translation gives CAWSVDRAQPQHF.

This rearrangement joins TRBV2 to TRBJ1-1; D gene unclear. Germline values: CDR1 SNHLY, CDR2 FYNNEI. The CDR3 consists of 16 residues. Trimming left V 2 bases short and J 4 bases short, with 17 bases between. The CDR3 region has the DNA TGTGCCAGCAGTGAACAATTGATCGACCGGGGCACTGAAGCTTTCTTT. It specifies CASSEQLIDRGTEAFF. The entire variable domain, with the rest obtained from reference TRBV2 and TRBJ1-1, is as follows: EPEVTQTPSHQVTQMGQEVILRCVPISNHLYFYWYRQILGQKVEFLVSFYNNEISEKSEIFDDQFSVERPDGSNFTLKIRSTKLEDSAMYFCASSEQLIDRGTEAFFGQGTRLTVV.

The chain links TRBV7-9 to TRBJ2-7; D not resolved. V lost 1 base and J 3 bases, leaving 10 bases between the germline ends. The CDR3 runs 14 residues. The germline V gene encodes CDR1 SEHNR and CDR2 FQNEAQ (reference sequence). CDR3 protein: CASSLVPDRYEQYF. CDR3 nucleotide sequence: TGTGCCAGCAGCTTAGTTCCGGATCGCTACGAGCAGTACTTC.

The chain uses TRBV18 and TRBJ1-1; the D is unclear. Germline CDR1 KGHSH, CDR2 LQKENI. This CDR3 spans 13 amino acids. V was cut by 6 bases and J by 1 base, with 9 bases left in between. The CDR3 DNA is TGTGCCAGCTCCCAGGAGGCGAACACTGAAGCTTTCTTT. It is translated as CASSQEANTEAFF. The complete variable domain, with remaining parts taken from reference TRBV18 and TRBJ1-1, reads NAGVMQNPRHLVRRRGQEARLRCSPMKGHSHVYWYRQLPEEGLKFMVYLQKENIIDESGMPKERFSAEFPKEGPSILRIQQVVRGDSAAYFCASSQEANTEAFFGQGTRLTVV.

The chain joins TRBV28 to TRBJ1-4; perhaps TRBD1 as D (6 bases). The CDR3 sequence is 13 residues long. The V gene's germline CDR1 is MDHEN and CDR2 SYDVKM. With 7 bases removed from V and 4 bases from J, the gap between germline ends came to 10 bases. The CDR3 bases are TGTGCCAGCACTACAGGGAATAATGAAAAACTGTTTTTT. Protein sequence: CASTTGNNEKLFF.

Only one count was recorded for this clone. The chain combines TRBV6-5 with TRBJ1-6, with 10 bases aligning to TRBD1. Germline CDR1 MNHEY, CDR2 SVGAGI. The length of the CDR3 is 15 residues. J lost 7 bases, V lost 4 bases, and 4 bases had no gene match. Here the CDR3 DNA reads TGTGCCAGCAGTTCCGGGACAGGGGAAAATTCACCCCTCCACTTT. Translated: CASSSGTGENSPLHF.

In DNA, the CDR3 is TGTGCCAGCAGCGGGCCCTCGAGCGTGCAGTACTTC. This translates into CASSGPSSVQYF. The rearrangement joins TRBV7-6 to TRBJ2-7; no clear D gene. This CDR3 has 12 residues. V shed 5 bases and J shed 9 bases, with 14 bases lying between them. The germline V gene has CDR1 SGHVS and CDR2 FNYEAQ. The full variable domain, rest sourced from reference TRBV7-6 and TRBJ2-7, is GAGVSQSPRYKVTKRGQDVALRCDPISGHVSLYWYRQALGQGPEFLTYFNYEAQQDKSGLPNDRFSAERPEGSISTLTIQRTEQRDSAMYRCASSGPSSVQYFGPGTRLTVT.

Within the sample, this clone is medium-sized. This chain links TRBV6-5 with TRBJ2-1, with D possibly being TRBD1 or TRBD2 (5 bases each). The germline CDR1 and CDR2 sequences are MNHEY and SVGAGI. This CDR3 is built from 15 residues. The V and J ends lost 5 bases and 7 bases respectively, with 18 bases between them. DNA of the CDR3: TGTGCCAGCAGTCACTATGGGGGTCCTCGTAATGAGCAGTTCTTC. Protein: CASSHYGGPRNEQFF.

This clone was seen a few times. In DNA, the CDR3 is TGTGCCAGCAGCACGGGACAGGGACACAATGAGCAGTTCTTC. This encodes CASSTGQGHNEQFF. The chain has TRBV9 and TRBJ2-1; 9 positions match TRBD1. V was clipped by 4 bases and J by 5 bases; unmatched bases: 4. Germline CDR1 reads SGDLS; CDR2 reads YYNGEE. The CDR3 covers 14 residues.

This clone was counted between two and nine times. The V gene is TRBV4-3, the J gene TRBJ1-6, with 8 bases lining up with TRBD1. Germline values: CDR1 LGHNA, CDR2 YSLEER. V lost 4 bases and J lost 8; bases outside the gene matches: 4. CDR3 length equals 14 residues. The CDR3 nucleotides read TGCGCCAGCAGCCCCGGACAGGGTTATTCACCCCTCCACTTT. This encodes CASSPGQGYSPLHF.

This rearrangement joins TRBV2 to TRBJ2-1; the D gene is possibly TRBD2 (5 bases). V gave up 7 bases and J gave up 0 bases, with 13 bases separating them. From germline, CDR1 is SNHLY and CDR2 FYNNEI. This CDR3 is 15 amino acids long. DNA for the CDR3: TGTGCCAGCATGCGGGCGCCACACTCCTACAATGAGCAGTTCTTC. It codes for CASMRAPHSYNEQFF.